This T cell receptor beta chain derives from a study of regulatory T cells in long-lasting Graves disease. Across the study: Treatment with antithyroid drugs for over 5 years, together with positive TSH receptor antibodies, meant persistent Graves' disease. Study-wide points: There were preferences for TRBV28, TRBJ1-2 and TRBJ2-5 in persistent disease.

Through Arm-PCR of CDR3 regions and iRepertoire HTBI primers, TCR beta libraries were built. TCRdb redid the calling of the multiplex PCR reads with MiXCR, one entry per CDR3 protein. The sample includes some 420,000 distinct CDR3 sequences, about 20% of them seen just once. Time point specified: persistent/refractory GD, antithyroid drugs over 5 years with positive TRAb. There was RNA extracted from PBMCs, and the TCR library was made from it. This clonotype was counted ten times or more. The antigen is undetermined. This CDR3 is 12 amino acids long. V was clipped by 4 bases and J by 4 bases, with 7 bases between them. CDR1 and CDR2 (germline): SGHDN, FVKESK.

The specimen was peripheral blood mononuclear cells (PBMCs), collected when the disease was refractory, from a patient treated with antithyroid drugs. The chain joins TRBV14 to TRBJ1-1; D not resolved. The clonotype comes from a female donor with Graves disease. CDR3 sequence reads: CASSLPGTEAFF. In nucleotides, the CDR3 is TGTGCCAGCAGCCTGCCGGGCACTGAAGCTTTCTTT.